The rows below give T cell receptor beta chains drawn from one sample of a study of shared clonotypes between healthy human individuals. Only in-frame clones appear in the TCRdb table, and some are missing; sequencing was by immunoSEQ multiplex PCR. The sample carries around 530,000 clones, roughly 79% recorded once. Sequenced material: PBMCs. The source of these receptors is a woman aged 40 to 50 in good health. Some clones in this sample may be carry-over from other donors' samples. The CDR3 runs from the conserved cysteine through the conserved F or W.

>TRBV7-2
CASSSYHLWDEQFF
>TRBV4-1
CASSQDGQGGYQETQYF
>TRBV30
CAWDRGLAGAVDEQFF
>TRBV23-1
CASSQSSGAQHEQYF
>TRBV9
CASKRGSDGYTF
>TRBV6-5
CASTTGNTEAFF
>TRBV5-1
CASSLCWWSDRAAKTF
>TRBV7-2
CASSRAGGSNEQFF
>TRBV5-1
CASSLLGSEAFF
>TRBV19
CASSPRQGSKNIQYF
>TRBV7-9
CASSLAAGAGDTQYF
>TRBV2
CASSEGSGYNEQFF
>TRBV19
CASRDRGTGELFF
>TRBV5-1
CASSLGTTDTEAFF
>TRBV30
CAWSAGRRPFQPQHF
>TRBV5-8
CASSLVGNQYF
>TRBV29-1
CSEIDRACGAFF
>TRBV28
CASSPRTGQYEQYF
>TRBV4-3
CASSPGLAETGELFF
>TRBV6-4
CASSDFAVYTGELFF
>TRBV7-9
CASGVGGTDTQYF
>TRBV29-1
CSVFAPYYGYTF
>TRBV19
CASSPRDLQMVETQYF
>TRBV6-6
CASSYGLAGVGETQYF
>TRBV2
CASSERQGVGYGYTF
>TRBV29-1
CSVGQINTGELFF
>TRBV29-1
CSNNGAFF
>TRBV30
CAWSVLSGRLETQYF
>TRBV19
CASSIASGSTDTQYF
>TRBV7-8
CASSFGRYSNQPQHF
>TRBV7-2
CASSGRISTDTQYF
>TRBV6-6
CASSYERESYNEQFF
>TRBV7-2
CASSKTSGSMPEQYF
>TRBV2
CASSEGRGQPQHF
>TRBV30
CAWRTGGAGGYTF
>TRBV7-3
CASSLAGSDNEQFF
>TRBV7-2
CASSPGRTGSLYGYTF
>TRBV13
CASSSRLAGVRDTQYF
>TRBV6-1
CASKGRTSGTDTQYF
>TRBV7-2
CASSFPGPGPPQYF
>TRBV5-1
CASSSTGRNEKLFF
>TRBV4-3
CASSQKIGELFF
>TRBV27
CASSFDGRGARELLGGEFF
>TRBV19
CASRGRTSNQPQHF
>TRBV12-5
CASGLANPGQGKDGYTF
>TRBV30
CAWSREGGYTF
>TRBV4-1
CASSQVGQRRDYGYTF
>TRBV5-1
CASSPTPGQGGVQPQHF
>TRBV30
CAWNIVENTGELFF
>TRBV2
CASRGTGKNEQFF
>TRBV30
CAWSSGGSGANVLTF
>TRBV6-6
CASSRPRGEGDGYTF
>TRBV5-4
CASSLSSGSNLYEQFF
>TRBV11-3
CASSLDASGETQYF
>TRBV11-3
CASSLGIRADGGNTEAFF
>TRBV5-1
CASSLSTRGAGDTGELFF